The clone carrying this TCR beta chain appeared once. These data originate in a study of blood T cell repertoires in COVID-19. Looking at the study overall: Samples representing acute and convalescent COVID-19 were sourced from the United States, Italy and Spain. T cells, B-cell-depleted T cells, or PBMCs supplied cDNA or gDNA.

The study assigned cohorts using participant-reported clinical history. TCRdb's copy holds only in-frame clones and misses some; the assay was immunoSEQ multiplex PCR. In the table there are 250,000 to 350,000 clones, under 90% of which are singletons. The receptor comes from a woman aged 50 to 65 who had been exposed to COVID-19. Sequences were obtained from PBMCs or T cells enriched from blood (not recorded which).

For the CDR3, the DNA is TGTGCTAGTGGCCGCGACACCGGGGAGCTGTTTTTT. This encodes CASGRDTGELFF. The V call is TRBV12-5, the J call TRBJ2-2, with D unclear. This CDR3 is 12 amino acids long. The germline V gene encodes CDR1 LGHNT and CDR2 FRNRAP. Deletions cut 6 bases from V and 3 bases from J, with 5 bases between.